This TCR beta chain was found in a study of neurological immune-mediated disorders. Germline CDR1 reads SQVTM; CDR2 reads ANQGSEA. The CDR3 has 14 residues. Trimming removed 5 bases from V and 3 bases from J, with 13 bases in between. The cDNA was generated by 5'RACE with 10-nucleotide random UMIs. Every sequencing run generated over 180 million TCR-beta sequences from 15-18 subjects. TCRdb called the 5' RACE reads again in MiXCR, with one record for every CDR3 protein. The sample carries around 42,000 distinct CDR3 sequences, 13% recorded once. Sample time point: longitudinal time-point 3. A blood bank in Maryland, USA, provided the volunteers who served as healthy controls. Stored at -80 C, 2 million PBMCs were the source of the unsorted libraries. Many counts were recorded for this clonotype.

The sequencing sample was made of PBMCs. This clonotype was obtained from a man aged 25-45 years in good health. The V call is TRBV29-1, the J call TRBJ2-2; TRBD2 might be the D (5 bases). This chain's CDR3 is CSVRFEGDTGELFF. In DNA form, the CDR3 reads TGCAGCGTTCGGTTTGAGGGTGACACCGGGGAGCTGTTTTTT.